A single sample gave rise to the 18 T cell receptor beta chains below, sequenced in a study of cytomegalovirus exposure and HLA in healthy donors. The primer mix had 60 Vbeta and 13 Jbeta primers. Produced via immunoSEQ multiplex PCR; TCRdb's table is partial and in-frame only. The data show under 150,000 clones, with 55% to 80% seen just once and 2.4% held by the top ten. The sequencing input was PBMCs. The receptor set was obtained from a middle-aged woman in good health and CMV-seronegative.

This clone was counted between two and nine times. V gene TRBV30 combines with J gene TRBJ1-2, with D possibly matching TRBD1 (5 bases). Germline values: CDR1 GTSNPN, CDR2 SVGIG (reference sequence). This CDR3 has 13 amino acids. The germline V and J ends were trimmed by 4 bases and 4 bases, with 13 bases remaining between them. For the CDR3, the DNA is TGTGCCTGGATAATCCAGGGTGCCTATGGCTACACCTTC. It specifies CAWIIQGAYGYTF.

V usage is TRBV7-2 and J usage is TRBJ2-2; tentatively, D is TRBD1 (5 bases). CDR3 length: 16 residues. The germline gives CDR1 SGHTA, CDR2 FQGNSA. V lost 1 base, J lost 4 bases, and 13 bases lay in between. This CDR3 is CASSLVARAPTGELFF. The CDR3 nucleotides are TGTGCCAGCAGCTTAGTCGCCAGGGCCCCCACCGGGGAGCTGTTTTTT.

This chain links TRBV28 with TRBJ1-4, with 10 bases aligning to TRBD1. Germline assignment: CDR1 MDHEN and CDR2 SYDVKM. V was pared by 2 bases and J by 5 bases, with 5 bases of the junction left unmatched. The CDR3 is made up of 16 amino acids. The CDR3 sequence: CASSLPPGQGNEKLFF. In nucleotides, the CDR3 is TGTGCCAGCAGTTTACCCCCGGGACAGGGGAATGAAAAACTGTTTTTT. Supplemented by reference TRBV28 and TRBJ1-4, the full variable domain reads DVKVTQSSRYLVKRTGEKVFLECVQDMDHENMFWYRQDPGLGLRLIYFSYDVKMKEKGDIPEGYSVSREKKERFSLILESASTNQTSMYLCASSLPPGQGNEKLFFGSGTQLSVL.

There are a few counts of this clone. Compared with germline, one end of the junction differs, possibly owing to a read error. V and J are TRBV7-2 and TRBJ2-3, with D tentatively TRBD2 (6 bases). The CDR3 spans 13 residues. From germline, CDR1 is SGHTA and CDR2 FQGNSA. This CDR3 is CASSSGSRDTQYF. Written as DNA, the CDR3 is TGTGCCAGCAGCTCCGGGAGCAGAGATACGCAGTATTTT.

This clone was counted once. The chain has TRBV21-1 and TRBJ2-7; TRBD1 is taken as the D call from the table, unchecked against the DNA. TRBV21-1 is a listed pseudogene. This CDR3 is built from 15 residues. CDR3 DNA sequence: TGTGCCAGCAGCAATCATTTCGGACAGTCCTACGAGCAGTACTTC. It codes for CASSNHFGQSYEQYF.

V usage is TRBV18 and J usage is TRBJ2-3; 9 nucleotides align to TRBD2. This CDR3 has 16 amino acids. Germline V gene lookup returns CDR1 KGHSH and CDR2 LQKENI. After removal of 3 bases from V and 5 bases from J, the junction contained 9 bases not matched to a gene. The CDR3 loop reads CASSPLAAGGGDTQYF. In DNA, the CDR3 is TGTGCCAGCTCACCTCTCGCAGCGGGGGGTGGAGATACGCAGTATTTT.

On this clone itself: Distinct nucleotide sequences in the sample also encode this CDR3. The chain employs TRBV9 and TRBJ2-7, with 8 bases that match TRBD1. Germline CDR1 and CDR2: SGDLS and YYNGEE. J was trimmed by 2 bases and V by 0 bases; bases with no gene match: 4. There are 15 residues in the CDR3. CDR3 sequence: CASSVAGTGAYEQYF. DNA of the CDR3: TGTGCCAGCAGCGTAGCCGGGACAGGTGCCTACGAGCAGTACTTC.

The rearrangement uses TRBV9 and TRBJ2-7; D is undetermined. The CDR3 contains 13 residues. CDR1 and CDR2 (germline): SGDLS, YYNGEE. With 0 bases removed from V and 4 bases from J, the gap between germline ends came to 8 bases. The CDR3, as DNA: TGTGCCAGCAGCGTAGACGTTCAGTACGAGCAGTACTTC. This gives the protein CASSVDVQYEQYF.

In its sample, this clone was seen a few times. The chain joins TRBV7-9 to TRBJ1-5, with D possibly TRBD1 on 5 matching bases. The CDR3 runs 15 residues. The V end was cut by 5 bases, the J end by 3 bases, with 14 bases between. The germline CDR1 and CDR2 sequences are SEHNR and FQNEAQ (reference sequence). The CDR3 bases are TGTGCCAGCAGCCCCGACAGCGCACACAATCAGCCCCAGCATTTT. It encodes CASSPDSAHNQPQHF.

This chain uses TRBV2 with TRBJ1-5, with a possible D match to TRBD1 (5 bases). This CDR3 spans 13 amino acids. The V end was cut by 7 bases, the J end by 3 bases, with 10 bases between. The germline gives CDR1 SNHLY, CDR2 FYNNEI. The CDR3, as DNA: TGTGCCAGCAAGGGGCAGGTCAATCAGCCCCAGCATTTT. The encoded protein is CASKGQVNQPQHF.

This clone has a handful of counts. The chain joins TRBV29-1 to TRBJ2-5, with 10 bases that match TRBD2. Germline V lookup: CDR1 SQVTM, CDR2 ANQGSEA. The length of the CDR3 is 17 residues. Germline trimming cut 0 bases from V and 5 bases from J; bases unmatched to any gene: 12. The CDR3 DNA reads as TGCAGCGTTGAAGATTTTAAGCGGGGGGGCCTTGGGGAGACCCAGTACTTC. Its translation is CSVEDFKRGGLGETQYF.

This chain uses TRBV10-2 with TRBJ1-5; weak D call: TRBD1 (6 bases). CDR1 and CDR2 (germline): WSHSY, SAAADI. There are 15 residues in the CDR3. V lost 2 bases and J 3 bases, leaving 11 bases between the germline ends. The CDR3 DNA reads TGCGCCAGCAGTGAGGCTACAGGGCCCAATCAGCCCCAGCATTTT. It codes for CASSEATGPNQPQHF.

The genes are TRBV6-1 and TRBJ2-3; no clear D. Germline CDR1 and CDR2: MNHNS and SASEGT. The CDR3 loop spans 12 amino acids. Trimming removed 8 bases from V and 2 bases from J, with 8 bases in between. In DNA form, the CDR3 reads TGTGCCAGCGTCGGTGCCACAGATACGCAGTATTTT. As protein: CASVGATDTQYF.

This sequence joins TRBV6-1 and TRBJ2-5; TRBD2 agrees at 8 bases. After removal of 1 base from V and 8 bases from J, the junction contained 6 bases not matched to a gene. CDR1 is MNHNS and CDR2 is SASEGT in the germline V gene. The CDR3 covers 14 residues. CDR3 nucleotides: TGTGCCAGCAGTGAAGAGCGGGGGCGGCGTACCCAGTACTTC. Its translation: CASSEERGRRTQYF.

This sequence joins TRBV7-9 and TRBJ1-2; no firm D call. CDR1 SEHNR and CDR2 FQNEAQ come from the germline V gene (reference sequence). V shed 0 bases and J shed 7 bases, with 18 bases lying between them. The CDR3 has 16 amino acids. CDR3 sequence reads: CASSLAWARFPVGYTF. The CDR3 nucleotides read TGTGCCAGCAGCTTAGCCTGGGCCAGATTCCCGGTTGGCTACACCTTC. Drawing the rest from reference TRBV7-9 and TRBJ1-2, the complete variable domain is DTGVSQNPRHKITKRGQNVTFRCDPISEHNRLYWYRQTLGQGPEFLTYFQNEAQLEKSRLLSDRFSAERPKGSFSTLEIQRTEQGDSAMYLCASSLAWARFPVGYTFGSGTRLTVV.

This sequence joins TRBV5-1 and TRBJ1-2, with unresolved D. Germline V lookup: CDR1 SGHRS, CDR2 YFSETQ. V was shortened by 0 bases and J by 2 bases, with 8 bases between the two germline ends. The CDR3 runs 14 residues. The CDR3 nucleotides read TGCGCCAGCAGCTTGGCCCCGGTGAACTATGGCTACACCTTC. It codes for CASSLAPVNYGYTF.

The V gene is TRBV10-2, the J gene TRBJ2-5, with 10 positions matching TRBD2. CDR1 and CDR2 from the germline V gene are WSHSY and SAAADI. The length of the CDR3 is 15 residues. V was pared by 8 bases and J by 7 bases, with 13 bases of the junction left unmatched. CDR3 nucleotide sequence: TGCGCCAGCCGGGAGGGGACTAGCGTCGGGGGGACCCAGTACTTC. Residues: CASREGTSVGGTQYF.

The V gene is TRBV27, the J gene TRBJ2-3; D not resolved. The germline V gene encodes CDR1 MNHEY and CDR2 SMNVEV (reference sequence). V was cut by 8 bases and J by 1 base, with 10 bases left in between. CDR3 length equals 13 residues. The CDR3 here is CASESRGTDTQYF. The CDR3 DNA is TGTGCCAGCGAGTCCCGTGGCACAGATACGCAGTATTTT.